This TCR beta chain is from a study of T cell responses to AZD1222 COVID-19 vaccine. General study findings and limits: The study found vaccine-associated CD4 TCRs spanning spike, dominant at 160-218 and 743-854. Nearly half of spike-specific TCRs reportedly target unmutated variant regions.

Assay used: immunoSEQ multiplex PCR; TCRdb lists only in-frame clones, some missing. This sample has 150,000 or so clones; 75% to 90% occur once, and the top ten carry roughly 10%. With regard to this clone: Its antigen is undetermined.

CDR3 length: 15 residues. The germline gives CDR1 SGHTA, CDR2 FQGNSA. V was trimmed by 5 bases and J by 7 bases, leaving 18 bases between them. Here the sequenced sample was peripheral blood, taken 28 days after the second AZD1222 dose. The receptor's source is an adult who received the AZD1222 COVID-19 vaccine. V usage is TRBV7-2 and J usage is TRBJ2-1, with D possibly TRBD2 on 5 matching bases. CDR3 coding DNA: TGTGCCAGCAGCCGGCCCGGGAACTGGGGTAATGAGCAGTTCTTC. This gives the protein CASSRPGNWGNEQFF.